This TCR beta chain came from a study of blood T cell repertoires in COVID-19. CDR3 length equals 17 residues. With 5 bases clipped from V and 4 bases from J, the junction kept 14 bases outside the gene matches. Germline CDR1 and CDR2: SGHVS and FQNEAQ. Some clones are missing from TCRdb's copy, which holds only in-frame ones; the method was immunoSEQ multiplex PCR. The sample includes approximately 150,000 clones, 80% to 85% of them seen just once. Sequencing was done on a sample of PBMCs or T cells enriched from blood (not recorded which). The sequence came from a man in his 70s who had been exposed to COVID-19. The chain has TRBV7-8 and TRBJ2-5, with 9 bases matching TRBD2. The CDR3 nucleotides read TGTGCCAGCAGCGCCACGCTAGCGGGGCCCTCGGGAGAGACCCAGTACTTC. Translation gives CASSATLAGPSGETQYF.